The 5 T cell receptor beta chains listed next were all sequenced from one sample in a study of cytomegalovirus exposure and HLA in healthy donors. TCRdb keeps only in-frame clones here, not all; method: immunoSEQ multiplex PCR. The sample has 150,000 to 250,000 clones, 81% seen once. The sequencing sample was made of PBMCs. The source of these receptors is a woman aged 30 to 39 in good health and CMV-seronegative.

The V gene is TRBV10-3, the J gene TRBJ2-7, with 10 bases fitting TRBD2. V shed 3 bases, J shed 0 bases, and the junction held 2 bases outside the gene matches. CDR3 length equals 15 residues. Germline CDR1 is ENHRY and CDR2 is SYGVKD. CDR3 coding DNA: TGTGCCATCAGTGAACTAGCGGGGAGCTCCTACGAGCAGTACTTC. Residues: CAISELAGSSYEQYF.

The V and J genes are TRBV5-1 and TRBJ1-1; D gene ambiguous. This CDR3 spans 14 amino acids. In germline, CDR1 is SGHRS, CDR2 YFSETQ. Trimming took off 2 bases at V and 1 base at J, with 9 bases between the two ends. CDR3 DNA sequence: TGCGCCAGCAGCTTAACACCAGGGAACACTGAAGCTTTCTTT. Translated: CASSLTPGNTEAFF.

The table lists this clone with a few counts. The V gene is TRBV5-1, the J gene TRBJ1-2, with TRBD1 identical over 10 bases. CDR3 length equals 14 residues. The ends lost 4 bases at V and 7 bases at J; junction bases unmatched: 7. Germline V CDR1 and CDR2: SGHRS, YFSETQ. The CDR3 region has the DNA TGCGCCAGCAGCACACACGGGACAGGGGCTGGCTACACCTTC. The encoded protein is CASSTHGTGAGYTF. Based on the CDR3 plus reference TRBV5-1 and TRBJ1-2, the full variable domain is KAGVTQTPRYLIKTRGQQVTLSCSPISGHRSVSWYQQTPGQGLQFLFEYFSETQRNKGNFPGRFSGRQFSNSRSEMNVSTLELGDSALYLCASSTHGTGAGYTFGSGTRLTVV.

The chain couples TRBV18 to TRBJ2-1; 10 positions agree with TRBD1. Germline V gene sequence: CDR1 KGHSH, CDR2 LQKENI. The CDR3 contains 16 residues. The junction had 2 bases not matched to a gene; V was cut back by 1 base and J by 2 bases. This CDR3 reads CASSPQGQGTYNEQFF. The CDR3 bases are TGTGCCAGCTCACCACAGGGACAGGGGACCTACAATGAGCAGTTCTTC.

This chain uses TRBV29-1 with TRBJ2-1; 8 bases line up with TRBD2. This CDR3 is 16 amino acids long. The germline V gene encodes CDR1 SQVTM and CDR2 ANQGSEA. V was clipped by 3 bases and J by 5 bases; unmatched bases: 12. The CDR3 DNA is TGCAGCGTTGATTCCCGTTCGGTAGCGGGGAACAATGAGCAGTTCTTC. As protein: CSVDSRSVAGNNEQFF.